This entry describes one T cell receptor beta chain. As yet, its antigen is unknown. V lost 5 bases and J lost 7; bases outside the gene matches: 3. The CDR3 loop spans 12 amino acids. Germline values: CDR1 MNHNY, CDR2 SVGAGI (reference sequence). These data are taken from a study of T-cell memory formation after mild COVID-19. Notes on the study in general: The study detected some responding clones in pre-infection memory, suggesting cross-reactive memory joined. A balance of CD4 and CD8 characterized clones contracting day 15 to 85, whereas later expanders leaned CD4+. Among CD4+ contracting clones, most were CM and EM, and CD8+ ones EMRA.

MiXCR, run by TCRdb on the 5' RACE reads, gives a single entry per CDR3 protein. The sample includes about 340,000 distinct CDR3 sequences, more than 15% of them seen just once. The TCR was taken from a man aged 18 to 30 who had mild COVID-19 (a few samples of this study predate the infection). Cell type and time point are not known. This chain links TRBV6-6 with TRBJ1-1, with TRBD1 matching over 8 bases. Material: PBMCs or a T cell subset sorted from them (not recorded which). CDR3 protein: CASSQDRVEAFF. CDR3 DNA: TGTGCCAGCAGTCAGGACAGGGTTGAAGCTTTCTTT.